The present TCR beta chain was sequenced within a study of identifying expanded T cells in peripheral blood. Collection occurred without any documented infections or immune events in donors. General observations from the study: Over approximately two and four weeks, about 15 and 19 clones changed, versus approximately 1.1 between replicates. Clone count variance between approximately two-week samples rose with total template count.

Profiling relied on immunoSEQ multiplex PCR, and the TCRdb table lists in-frame clones only, not all of them. This sample has about 90,000 clones, with about 86% found just once. This clone was seen a few times. As yet, its antigen is unknown. Sequencing was performed on blood. The clonotype comes from a person aged 18 to 75 in good health.

CDR3 region: CASSQDWGGWQFYNEQFF. The CDR3 DNA reads as TGCGCCAGCAGCCAAGATTGGGGTGGGTGGCAGTTCTACAATGAGCAGTTCTTC. The gene calls are TRBV4-3 and TRBJ2-1; unclear D gene. V was shortened by 0 bases and J by 3 bases, with 18 bases between the two germline ends. From germline, CDR1 is LGHNA and CDR2 YSLEER. The CDR3 loop spans 18 amino acids.